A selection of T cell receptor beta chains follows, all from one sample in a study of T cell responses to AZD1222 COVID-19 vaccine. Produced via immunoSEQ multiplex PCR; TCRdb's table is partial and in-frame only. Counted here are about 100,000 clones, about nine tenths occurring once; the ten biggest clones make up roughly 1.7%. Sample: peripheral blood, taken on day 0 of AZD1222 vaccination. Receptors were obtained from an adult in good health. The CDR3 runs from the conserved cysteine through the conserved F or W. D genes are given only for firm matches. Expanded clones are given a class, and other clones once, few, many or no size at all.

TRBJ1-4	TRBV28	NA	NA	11	TGTGCCAGCAGTTTCAATGAAAAACTGTTTTTT	CASSFNEKLFF
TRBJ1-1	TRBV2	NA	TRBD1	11	TGTGCCATCAGGACAGGGCCTGAAGCTTTCTTT	CAIRTGPEAFF
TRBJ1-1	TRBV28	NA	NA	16	TGTGCCAGCAGTTTATCAGGGGTCGGTGAAAACACTGAAGCTTTCTTT	CASSLSGVGENTEAFF
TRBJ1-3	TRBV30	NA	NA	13	TGTGCCTGGAGTGGGACCTTTTCTAACACCATATATTTT	CAWSGTFSNTIYF
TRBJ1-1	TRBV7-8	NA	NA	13	TGTGCCAGCAGCCGGTGGCGTACAACTGAAGCTTTCTTT	CASSRWRTTEAFF
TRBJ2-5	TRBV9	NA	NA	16	TGTGCCAGCAGCGTAGACCCCGAGGCCAGACAAGAGACCCAGTACTTC	CASSVDPEARQETQYF
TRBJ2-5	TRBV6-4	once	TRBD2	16	TGTGCCAGCAGTGACCTGAAGCGGGAGTTCGGGAAGACCCAGTACTTC	CASSDLKREFGKTQYF
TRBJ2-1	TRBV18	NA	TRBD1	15	TGTGCCAGCTCCCTGCAAACAGGGGCTTACAATGAGCAGTTCTTC	CASSLQTGAYNEQFF
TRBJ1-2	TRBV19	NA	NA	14	TGTGCCAGTAGTATGGGCAGAGGGGACTATGGCTACACCTTC	CASSMGRGDYGYTF
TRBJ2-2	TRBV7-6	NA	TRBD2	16	TGTGCCAGCAGCTCCTTGGGGGGGGCGAACACCGGGGAGCTGTTTTTT	CASSSLGGANTGELFF
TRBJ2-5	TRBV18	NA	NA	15	TGTGCCAGCTCACCTGGCGGAGGGGGACAAGAGACCCAGTACTTC	CASSPGGGGQETQYF
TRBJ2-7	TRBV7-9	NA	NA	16	TGTGCCAGCAGCTTAGCGGGTGGCCAAAGCTCCTACGAGCAGTACTTC	CASSLAGGQSSYEQYF
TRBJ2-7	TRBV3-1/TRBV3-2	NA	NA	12	TGTGCCAGCAGCCAAGATAAGGACGAGCAGTACTTC	CASSQDKDEQYF
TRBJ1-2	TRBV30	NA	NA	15	TGTGCCTGGGGCGGCTACGGACCGTTGAACTATGGCTACACCTTC	CAWGGYGPLNYGYTF
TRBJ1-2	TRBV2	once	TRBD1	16	TGTGCCAGCAGCGTGTTCTCCGGGACAGGGGGATCTGGCTACACCTTC	CASSVFSGTGGSGYTF
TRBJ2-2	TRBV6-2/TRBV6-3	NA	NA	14	TGTGCCAGCAGCCCCCTTCGCGCCACCGGGGAGCTGTTTTTT	CASSPLRATGELFF
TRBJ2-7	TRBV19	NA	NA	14	TGTGCCAGTACCCAGGACGGAGGATCCTACGAGCAGTACTTC	CASTQDGGSYEQYF
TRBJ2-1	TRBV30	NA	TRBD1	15	TGTGCCTGGAGTGTGGCAGGGGGATCCTACAATGAGCAGTTCTTC	CAWSVAGGSYNEQFF
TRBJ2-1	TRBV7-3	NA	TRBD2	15	TGTGCCAGCAGCTTAGAACTAGCGGTCTACAATGAGCAGTTCTTC	CASSLELAVYNEQFF
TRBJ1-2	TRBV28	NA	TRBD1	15	TGTGCCAGCAGTTTGGGGACAGGGGGCAACTATGGCTACACCTTC	CASSLGTGGNYGYTF
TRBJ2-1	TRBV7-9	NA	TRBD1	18	TGTGCCAGCAGCTACATAACTGCGGGGACAGGGTACCACAATGAGCAGTTCTTC	CASSYITAGTGYHNEQFF
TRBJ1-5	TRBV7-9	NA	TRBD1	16	TGTGCCAGCAGCCCCACGACAGGGGGCTCGGGTTGGCCCCAGCATTTT	CASSPTTGGSGWPQHF
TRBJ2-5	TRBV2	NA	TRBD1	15	TGTGCCAGCAGTCGGGACAGGACCGATCAAGAGACCCAGTACTTC	CASSRDRTDQETQYF
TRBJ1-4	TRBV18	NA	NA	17	TGTGCCAGCTCACTCACGTCGTCGGCAACAACTAATGAAAAACTGTTTTTT	CASSLTSSATTNEKLFF
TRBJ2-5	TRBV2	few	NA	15	TGTGCCAGCAGTCTCGACAGGGGACTAGCAGGGACCCAGTACTTC	CASSLDRGLAGTQYF
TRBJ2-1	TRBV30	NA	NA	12	TGTGCCTGGAGTGTAGGCCCCAGTGAGCAGTTCTTC	CAWSVGPSEQFF
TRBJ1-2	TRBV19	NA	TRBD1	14	TGTGCCAGTAGTCAGGGGGCGATCCTCTACGGCTACACCTTC	CASSQGAILYGYTF
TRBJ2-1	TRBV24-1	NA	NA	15	TGTGCCACCAGAGGGGCGGAGGGCTCCTACAATGAGCAGTTCTTC	CATRGAEGSYNEQFF
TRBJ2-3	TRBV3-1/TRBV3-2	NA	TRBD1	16	TGTGCCAGCAGCCTAAATACAGGGGGTAGGACAGATACGCAGTATTTT	CASSLNTGGRTDTQYF
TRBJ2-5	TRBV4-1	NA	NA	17	TGCGCCAGCAGCCAAGATTACGGCAGCCCATCTCAAGAGACCCAGTACTTC	CASSQDYGSPSQETQYF
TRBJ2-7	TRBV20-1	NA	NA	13	TGCAGTGCTAGTCGGGGCTTCACCTACGAGCAGTACTTC	CSASRGFTYEQYF
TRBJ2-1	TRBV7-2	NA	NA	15	TGTGCCAGCAGCTTTGCGGCGACGCAGGCGGGTGAGCAGTTCTTC	CASSFAATQAGEQFF
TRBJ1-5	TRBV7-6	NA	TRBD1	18	TGTGCCAGCAGCTTAGACGAGACAGGGGAGAGGAGCAATCAGCCCCAGCATTTT	CASSLDETGERSNQPQHF
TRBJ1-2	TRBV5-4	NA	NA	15	TGTGCCAGCAGCTCCCATGCCGTAGCAGGGCGTGGCTACACCTTC	CASSSHAVAGRGYTF
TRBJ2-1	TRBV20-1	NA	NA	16	TGCAGTGCTAGTGGCGGGGCGGGCAGCTCCTACAATGAGCAGTTCTTC	CSASGGAGSSYNEQFF
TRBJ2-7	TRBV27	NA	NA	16	TGTGCCAGCAGCTCCACCAATCCTACCCCGTACTACGAGCAGTACTTC	CASSSTNPTPYYEQYF
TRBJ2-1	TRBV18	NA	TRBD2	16	TGTGCCAGCTCAGCCCCGGGACTAGCGGATTACAATGAGCAGTTCTTC	CASSAPGLADYNEQFF
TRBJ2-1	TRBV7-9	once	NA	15	TGTGCCAGCAGCTTCGGGGACGGAACCTACAATGAGCAGTTCTTC	CASSFGDGTYNEQFF
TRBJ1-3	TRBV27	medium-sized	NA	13	TGTGCCAGCAGTCCTCTGACAGGAAACACCATATATTTT	CASSPLTGNTIYF
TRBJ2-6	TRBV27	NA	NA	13	TGTGCCAGCACCCCGTCTGGGGCCAACGTCCTGACTTTC	CASTPSGANVLTF
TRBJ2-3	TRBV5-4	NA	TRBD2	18	TGTGCCAGCAGCCCCGGTAGAACTAGCGGGAGGGGAGGTGATACGCAGTATTTT	CASSPGRTSGRGGDTQYF
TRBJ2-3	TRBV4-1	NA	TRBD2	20	TGCGCCAGCAGCCAAGTATTCGGGAGGGGTACTAGCGGGATGGTAGATACGCAGTATTTT	CASSQVFGRGTSGMVDTQYF
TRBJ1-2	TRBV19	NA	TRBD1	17	TGTGCCAGTAGTATAGCGGGACAGGGATCCGACTCCTATGGCTACACCTTC	CASSIAGQGSDSYGYTF